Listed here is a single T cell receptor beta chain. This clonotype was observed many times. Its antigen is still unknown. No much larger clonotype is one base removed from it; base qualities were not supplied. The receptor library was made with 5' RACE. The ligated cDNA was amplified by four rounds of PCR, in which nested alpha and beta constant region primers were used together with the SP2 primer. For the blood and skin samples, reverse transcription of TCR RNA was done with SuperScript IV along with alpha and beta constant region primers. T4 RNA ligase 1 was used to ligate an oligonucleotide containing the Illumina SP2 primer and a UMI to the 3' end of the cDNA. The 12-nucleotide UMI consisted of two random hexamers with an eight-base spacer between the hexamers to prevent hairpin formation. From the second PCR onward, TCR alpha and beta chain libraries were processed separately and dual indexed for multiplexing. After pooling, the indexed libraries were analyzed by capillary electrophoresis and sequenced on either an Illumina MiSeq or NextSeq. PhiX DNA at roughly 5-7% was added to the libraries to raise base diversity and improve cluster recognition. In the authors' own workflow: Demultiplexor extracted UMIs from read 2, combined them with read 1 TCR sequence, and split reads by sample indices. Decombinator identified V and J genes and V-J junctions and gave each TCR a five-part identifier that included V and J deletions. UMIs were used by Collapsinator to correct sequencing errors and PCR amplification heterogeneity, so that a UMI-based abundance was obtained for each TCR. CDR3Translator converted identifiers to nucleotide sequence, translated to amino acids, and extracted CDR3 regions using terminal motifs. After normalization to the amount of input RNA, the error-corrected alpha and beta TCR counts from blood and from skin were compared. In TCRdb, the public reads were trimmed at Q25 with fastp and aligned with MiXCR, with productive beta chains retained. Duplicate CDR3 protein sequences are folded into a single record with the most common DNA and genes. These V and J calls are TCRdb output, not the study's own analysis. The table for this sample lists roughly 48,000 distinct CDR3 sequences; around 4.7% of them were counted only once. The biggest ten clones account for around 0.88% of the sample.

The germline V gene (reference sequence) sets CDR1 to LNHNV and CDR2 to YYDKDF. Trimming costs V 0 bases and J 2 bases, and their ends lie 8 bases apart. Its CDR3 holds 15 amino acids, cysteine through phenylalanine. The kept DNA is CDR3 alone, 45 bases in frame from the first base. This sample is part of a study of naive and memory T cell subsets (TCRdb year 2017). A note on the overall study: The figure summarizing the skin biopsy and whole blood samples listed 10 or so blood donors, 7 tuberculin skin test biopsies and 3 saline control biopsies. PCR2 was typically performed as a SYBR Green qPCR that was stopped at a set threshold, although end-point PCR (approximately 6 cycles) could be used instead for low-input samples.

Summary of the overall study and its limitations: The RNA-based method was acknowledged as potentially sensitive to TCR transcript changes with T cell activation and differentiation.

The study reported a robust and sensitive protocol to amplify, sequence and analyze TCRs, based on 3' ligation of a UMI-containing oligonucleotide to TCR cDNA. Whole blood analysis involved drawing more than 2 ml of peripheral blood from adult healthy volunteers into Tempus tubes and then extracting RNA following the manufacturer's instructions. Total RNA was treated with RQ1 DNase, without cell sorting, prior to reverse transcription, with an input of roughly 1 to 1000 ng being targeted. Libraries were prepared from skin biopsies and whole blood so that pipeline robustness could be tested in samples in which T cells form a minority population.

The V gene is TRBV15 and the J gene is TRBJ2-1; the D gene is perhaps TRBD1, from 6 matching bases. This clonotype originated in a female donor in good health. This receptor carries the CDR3 CATSRDGDTYNEQFF. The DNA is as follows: TGTGCCACCAGCAGAGATGGGGACACCTACAATGAGCAGTTCTTC. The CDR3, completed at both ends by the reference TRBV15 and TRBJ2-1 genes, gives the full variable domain DAMVIQNPRYQVTQFGKPVTLSCSQTLNHNVMYWYQQKSSQAPKLLFHYYDKDFNNEADTPDNFQSRRPNTSFCFLDIRSPGLGDTAMYLCATSRDGDTYNEQFFGPGTRLTVL.